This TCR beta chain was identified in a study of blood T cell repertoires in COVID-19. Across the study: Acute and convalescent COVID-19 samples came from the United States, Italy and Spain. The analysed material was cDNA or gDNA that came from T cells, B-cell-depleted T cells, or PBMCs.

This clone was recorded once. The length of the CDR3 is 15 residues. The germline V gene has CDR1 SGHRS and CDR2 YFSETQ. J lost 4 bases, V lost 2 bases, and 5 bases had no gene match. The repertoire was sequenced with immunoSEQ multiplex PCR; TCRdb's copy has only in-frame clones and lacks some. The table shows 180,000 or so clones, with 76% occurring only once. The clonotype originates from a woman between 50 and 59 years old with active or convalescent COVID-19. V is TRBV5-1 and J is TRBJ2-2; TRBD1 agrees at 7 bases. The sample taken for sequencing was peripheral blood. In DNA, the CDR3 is TGCGCCAGCAGCTTAGGGGGCGCGGGCACCGGGGAGCTGTTTTTT. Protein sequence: CASSLGGAGTGELFF.